These 27 T cell receptor beta chains were sequenced from one sample in a study of shared clonotypes between healthy human individuals. Generated by immunoSEQ multiplex PCR, the TCRdb table keeps only in-frame clones and is missing some. The table includes 2,100,000 or so clones, around 95% detected once. Source material: naive CD4+ T cells sorted from blood. Regarding subset: CD45RA+ positively selected. The source is a man aged 18-30 years in good health.

The chain is built from TRBV19 and TRBJ1-1, with D possibly TRBD1 on 5 matching bases. V lost 8 bases, J lost 0 bases, and 13 bases lay in between. The germline CDR1 and CDR2 sequences are LNHDA and SQIVND (reference sequence). The CDR3 has 14 amino acids. The CDR3 reads CASSDGTVNTEAFF. CDR3 nucleotides: TGTGCCAGTTCCGATGGGACGGTGAACACTGAAGCTTTCTTT.

This clone has more than one count but fewer than ten. The chain uses TRBV9 and TRBJ1-2, with D tentatively TRBD1 (6 bases). Germline-derived CDR1 and CDR2 are SGDLS and YYNGEE. Trimming left V 0 bases short and J 7 bases short, with 16 bases between. The CDR3 has 15 amino acids. This chain's CDR3 is CASSVAYSTGLGYTF. For the CDR3, the DNA is TGTGCCAGCAGCGTAGCTTATTCGACAGGCCTTGGCTACACCTTC.

The sample holds one count of this clone. The chain links TRBV27 to TRBJ2-2; no clear D gene. Looked up from germline, CDR1 is MNHEY and CDR2 is SMNVEV (reference sequence). The length of the CDR3 is 13 residues. Trimming shortened V by 0 bases and J by 7 bases, and 6 bases separated the two germline ends. The CDR3 loop is CASSLSAGGELFF. The CDR3 DNA reads as TGTGCCAGCAGTTTATCGGCCGGCGGGGAGCTGTTTTTT.

The sample holds one count of this clone. V is TRBV6-5 and J is TRBJ1-4; D ambiguous. With 0 bases removed from V and 3 bases from J, the gap between germline ends came to 11 bases. CDR1 and CDR2 (germline): MNHEY, SVGAGI. There are 16 residues in the CDR3. The chain's CDR3 is CASSYSNSGSNEKLFF. Written as DNA, the CDR3 is TGTGCCAGCAGTTACTCGAATTCGGGATCTAATGAAAAACTGTTTTTT.

The CDR3 region is CATNPGHGGSGANVLTF. The CDR3 bases are TGCGCCACAAACCCGGGACACGGCGGCTCTGGGGCCAACGTCCTGACTTTC. This chain joins TRBV5-1 and TRBJ2-6, with D possibly being TRBD1 (6 bases). This CDR3 is built from 17 residues. Germline CDR1 SGHRS, CDR2 YFSETQ. V lost 9 bases to trimming and J lost 0 bases, with 19 bases between them. Variable domain in full (rest from reference TRBV5-1 and TRBJ2-6): KAGVTQTPRYLIKTRGQQVTLSCSPISGHRSVSWYQQTPGQGLQFLFEYFSETQRNKGNFPGRFSGRQFSNSRSEMNVSTLELGDSALYLCATNPGHGGSGANVLTFGAGSRLTVL.

The chain uses TRBV4-1 and TRBJ2-2; TRBD1 might be the D (5 bases). This CDR3 comprises 15 residues. V was trimmed by 1 base and J by 3 bases, leaving 9 bases between them. CDR1 is MGHRA and CDR2 is YSYEKL in the germline V gene. The CDR3 coding sequence is TGCGCCAGCAGCCAAGTGGGGCAGGACACCGGGGAGCTGTTTTTT. Translated: CASSQVGQDTGELFF.

The V and J genes are TRBV18 and TRBJ1-3; TRBD1 is a possible D gene (6 bases). Germline assignment: CDR1 KGHSH and CDR2 LQKENI. Trimming shortened V by 0 bases and J by 3 bases, and 9 bases separated the two germline ends. The CDR3 is 15 amino acids. The CDR3 DNA follows: TGTGCCAGCTCACCACCAGAACAGGGTGGAAACACCATATATTTT. It codes for CASSPPEQGGNTIYF.

Comments on this clone: Other DNA sequences of this sample code for an identical CDR3. V gene TRBV9 combines with J gene TRBJ2-5, with TRBD2 matching 10 bases. The CDR3 consists of 16 residues. Germline CDR1 and CDR2: SGDLS and YYNGEE. V lost 0 bases, J lost 4 bases, and 6 bases stayed unmatched. The DNA for the CDR3 is TGTGCCAGCAGCGTAGGGTCTAGCGGGAGTAGAGAGACCCAGTACTTC. It specifies CASSVGSSGSRETQYF.

This rearrangement joins TRBV5-4 to TRBJ2-1, with D maybe TRBD2 (7 bases). Looked up from germline, CDR1 is SGHNT and CDR2 is YYREEE (reference sequence). The CDR3 loop spans 17 amino acids. V was pared by 1 base and J by 4 bases, with 18 bases between. The CDR3 spells CASSLPGAGAEYNEQFF. DNA for the CDR3: TGTGCCAGCAGCTTGCCAGGGGCGGGAGCCGAGTACAATGAGCAGTTCTTC.

V gene TRBV30 combines with J gene TRBJ2-7; TRBD1 might be the D (7 bases). CDR1 and CDR2 from the germline V gene are GTSNPN and SVGIG (reference sequence). V lost 5 bases, J lost 9 bases, and 11 bases lay in between. This CDR3 has 10 amino acids. CDR3: CAWSRDRQYF. The CDR3 DNA is TGTGCCTGGTCGCGGGACAGGCAGTACTTC. The whole variable domain, filled in from reference TRBV30 and TRBJ2-7, reads SQTIHQWPATLVQPVGSPLSLECTVEGTSNPNLYWYRQAAGRGLQLLFYSVGIGQISSEVPQNLSASRPQDRQFILSSKKLLLSDSGFYLCAWSRDRQYFGPGTRLTVT.

The chain joins TRBV7-9 to TRBJ2-7; TRBD2 matches 9 bases. Unmatched junction bases numbered 9, after V lost 2 bases and J lost 7 bases. Looked up from germline, CDR1 is SEHNR and CDR2 is FQNEAQ (reference sequence). This CDR3 has 15 residues. The CDR3 protein is CASSLTDSGRGEQYF. The CDR3 region has the DNA TGTGCCAGCAGCTTAACGGATAGCGGGAGAGGTGAGCAGTACTTC.

J is TRBJ2-7 and V is TRBV27, with a tentative D call TRBD1 (6 bases). V lost 7 bases to trimming and J lost 0 bases, with 16 bases between them. The CDR3 length is 15 residues. CDR1 is MNHEY, CDR2 SMNVEV, per germline (reference sequence). The CDR3 DNA follows: TGTGCCAGCAACCCCCTCGGACAGCCCTCCTACGAGCAGTACTTC. Amino acids: CASNPLGQPSYEQYF.

On this clone: The sample has other DNA sequences that encode this CDR3 too. The rearrangement links TRBV11-2 to TRBJ1-4; no reliable D call. Germline V gene sequence: CDR1 SGHAT, CDR2 FQNNGV. The length of the CDR3 is 15 residues. The ends were cut back, 1 base at V and 4 bases at J, with 10 bases in the middle. CDR3 in DNA: TGTGCCAGCAGCTTAGTGCGAGGGAGTAATGAAAAACTGTTTTTT. Encoded protein: CASSLVRGSNEKLFF.

The chain combines TRBV30 with TRBJ1-6; 7 nucleotides agree with TRBD1. Unmatched junction bases numbered 6, after V lost 0 bases and J lost 10 bases. The germline CDR1 and CDR2 sequences are GTSNPN and SVGIG (reference sequence). The CDR3 loop spans 14 amino acids. CDR3 DNA sequence: TGTGCCTGGAGTGTACGGCAGGGGGGATCACCCCTCCACTTT. It encodes CAWSVRQGGSPLHF.

In nucleotides, the CDR3 is TGCGCCAGCAGGGGGGGACAGGGTAATTGGCAAGAGACCCAGTACTTC. Its translation: CASRGGQGNWQETQYF. This chain connects TRBV5-1 to TRBJ2-5; 9 bases line up with TRBD1. V trimming: 5 bases; J trimming: 2 bases; junction bases outside the gene matches: 10. The CDR3 consists of 16 residues. Germline CDR1 is SGHRS and CDR2 is YFSETQ.

The chain employs TRBV27 and TRBJ2-3; 11 bases agree with TRBD2. Germline V CDR1 and CDR2: MNHEY, SMNVEV (reference sequence). The CDR3 runs 15 residues. J gave up 5 bases and V 5 bases, and 6 bases lay outside the gene matches. DNA for the CDR3: TGTGCCAGCAGTCCTAGCGGGGGGCGTGGAGATACGCAGTATTTT. Encoded protein: CASSPSGGRGDTQYF.

Worth noting for this clone: Other DNA sequences within the sample encode an identical CDR3. The chain combines TRBV9 with TRBJ1-4; 10 bases match TRBD1. CDR3 length: 16 residues. V was clipped by 2 bases and J by 3 bases; unmatched bases: 4. CDR1 is SGDLS and CDR2 is YYNGEE in the germline V gene. CDR3 region: CASSVGQGGSNEKLFF. The CDR3 DNA follows: TGTGCCAGCAGCGTCGGACAGGGGGGCTCTAATGAAAAACTGTTTTTT.

The V call is TRBV30, the J call TRBJ1-2; 7 bases map to TRBD1. The V and J ends lost 4 bases and 3 bases, in that order; junction bases with no gene match: 8. Germline V lookup: CDR1 GTSNPN, CDR2 SVGIG (reference sequence). The CDR3 is made up of 14 amino acids. The CDR3 loop is CAWTGGGDDYGYTF. The CDR3 nucleotides read TGTGCCTGGACAGGGGGGGGCGATGACTATGGCTACACCTTC.

The chain has TRBV27 and TRBJ1-2, with D perhaps TRBD1 (5 bases). Germline CDR1 reads MNHEY; CDR2 reads SMNVEV (reference sequence). This CDR3 is 14 amino acids long. V was pared by 0 bases and J by 5 bases, with 10 bases between. The CDR3 DNA is TGTGCCAGCAGTTTATCGCGACAGCCATATGGCTACACCTTC. Translating it yields CASSLSRQPYGYTF.

J is TRBJ2-3 and V is TRBV29-1; 16 positions match TRBD2. The CDR3 has 16 residues. CDR1 and CDR2 from the germline V gene are SQVTM and ANQGSEA. The CDR3 here is CSCPGTSGGAVDTQYF. The CDR3 DNA is TGCTCCTGTCCCGGGACTAGCGGGGGGGCAGTAGATACGCAGTATTTT.

The chain uses TRBV10-3 and TRBJ1-1; D is undetermined. Trimming pared 3 bases from V and 2 bases from J, leaving 13 bases between. This CDR3 spans 15 amino acids. CDR1 is ENHRY and CDR2 is SYGVKD in the germline V gene. CDR3 DNA: TGTGCCATCAGTGATCTCCTTGGAAGTAACACTGAAGCTTTCTTT. This translates into CAISDLLGSNTEAFF.

The rearrangement uses TRBV27 and TRBJ1-6, with D unclear. The CDR3 loop spans 13 amino acids. V was trimmed by 5 bases and J by 14 bases, leaving 16 bases between them. The germline V gene encodes CDR1 MNHEY and CDR2 SMNVEV (reference sequence). CDR3 in amino acids: CASSPPTLSALHF. For the CDR3, the DNA is TGTGCCAGCAGTCCCCCCACGCTTTCGGCCCTCCACTTT.

V gene TRBV28 combines with J gene TRBJ2-4, with TRBD2 matching 7 bases. Germline values: CDR1 MDHEN, CDR2 SYDVKM. The ends lost 3 bases at V and 0 bases at J; junction bases unmatched: 2. The CDR3 is 15 amino acids. The CDR3 spells CASSLGGIAKNIQYF. CDR3 in DNA: TGTGCCAGCAGTTTGGGGGGGATAGCCAAAAACATTCAGTACTTC.

The chain uses TRBV10-3 and TRBJ2-7; 9 bases align to TRBD2. The germline V gene has CDR1 ENHRY and CDR2 SYGVKD. The CDR3 spans 16 residues. V lost 4 bases to trimming and J lost 2 bases; unmatched junction nucleotides: 9. CDR3 coding DNA: TGTGCCATCAGTGTCGGTACTAGCGGGCCCCCCTACGAGCAGTACTTC. It codes for CAISVGTSGPPYEQYF.

The chain carries TRBV7-9 and TRBJ2-3, with 9 nucleotides matching TRBD1. Germline CDR1 reads SEHNR; CDR2 reads FQNEAQ (reference sequence). This CDR3 comprises 15 residues. The trim removed 4 bases at V and 5 bases at J, leaving 7 bases unmatched. The CDR3 loop is CASSSTGTGKDTQYF. The CDR3 coding sequence is TGTGCCAGCAGCTCGACCGGGACAGGGAAAGATACGCAGTATTTT.

This chain connects TRBV5-4 to TRBJ2-3, with 13 bases fitting TRBD2. V trimming: 4 bases; J trimming: 5 bases; junction bases outside the gene matches: 4. The CDR3 runs 15 residues. Germline V lookup: CDR1 SGHNT, CDR2 YYREEE (reference sequence). The CDR3 bases are TGTGCCAGCAGCGAGAGGACTAGCGGGGGAGATACGCAGTATTTT. It codes for CASSERTSGGDTQYF.

This chain joins TRBV5-4 and TRBJ2-7; tentative D call: TRBD2 (6 bases). V lost 4 bases to trimming and J lost 6 bases, with 20 bases between them. This CDR3 contains 15 residues. Germline CDR1 and CDR2: SGHNT and YYREEE (reference sequence). CDR3: CASSPGGGALGEQYF. CDR3 DNA sequence: TGTGCCAGCAGCCCAGGTGGAGGGGCTTTAGGCGAGCAGTACTTC.